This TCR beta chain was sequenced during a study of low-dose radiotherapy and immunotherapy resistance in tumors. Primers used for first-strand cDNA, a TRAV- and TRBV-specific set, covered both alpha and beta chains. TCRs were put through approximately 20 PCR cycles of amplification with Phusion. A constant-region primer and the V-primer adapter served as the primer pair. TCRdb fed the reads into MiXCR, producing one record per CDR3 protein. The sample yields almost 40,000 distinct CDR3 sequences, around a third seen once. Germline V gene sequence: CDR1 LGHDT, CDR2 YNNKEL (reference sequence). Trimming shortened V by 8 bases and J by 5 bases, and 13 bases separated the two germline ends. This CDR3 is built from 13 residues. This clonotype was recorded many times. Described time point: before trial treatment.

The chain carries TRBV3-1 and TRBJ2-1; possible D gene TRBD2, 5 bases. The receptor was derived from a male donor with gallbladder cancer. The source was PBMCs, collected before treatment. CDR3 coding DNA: TGTGCCAGCGGTATAACGGGAAACAATGAGCAGTTCTTC. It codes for CASGITGNNEQFF.